The 20 T cell receptor beta chains below were found in one sample sequenced in a study of cytomegalovirus exposure and HLA in healthy donors. With 60 Vbeta and 13 Jbeta primers, the PCR was carried out. The assay was immunoSEQ multiplex PCR, and TCRdb's table has in-frame clones only and misses some. The repertoire holds some 97,000 clones, with roughly four fifths as singletons. What was sequenced was PBMCs. Receptor source: a male donor in good health and CMV-seropositive.

This chain uses TRBV15 with TRBJ1-2; 9 nucleotides agree with TRBD1. The V segment lost 3 bases and the J segment 7 bases; nucleotides outside the gene matches: 12. The germline V gene has CDR1 LNHNV and CDR2 YYDKDF (reference sequence). The CDR3 extends over 16 amino acids. CDR3 sequence: CATSRGTGGAGRGYTF. CDR3 in DNA: TGTGCCACCAGCAGGGGAACAGGGGGCGCTGGGCGTGGCTACACCTTC.

The chain has TRBV6-6 and TRBJ2-7, with 7 bases identical to TRBD2. CDR1 and CDR2 from the germline V gene are MNHNY and SVGAGI (reference sequence). V lost 2 bases and J lost 0; bases outside the gene matches: 4. CDR3 length: 15 residues. In DNA, the CDR3 is TGTGCCAGCAGTTACATCGGGGGGATCTCCTACGAGCAGTACTTC. Translated, it gives CASSYIGGISYEQYF.

This clone was seen a handful of times. The genes are TRBV9 and TRBJ2-7; TRBD1 agrees at 9 bases. V shed 4 bases and J 6 bases; nucleotides not matched to a gene: 5. Germline lookup yields CDR1 SGDLS and CDR2 YYNGEE. This CDR3 has 13 residues. CDR3 coding DNA: TGTGCCAGCAGCCAGGGACAGGGAAGCGAGCAGTACTTC. Translating gives CASSQGQGSEQYF.

The V call is TRBV5-1, the J call TRBJ2-1, with TRBD1 identical over 9 bases. Trimming cost V 1 base and J 8 bases; bases outside gene matches: 4. Germline-derived CDR1 and CDR2 are SGHRS and YFSETQ. This CDR3 spans 14 amino acids. CDR3: CASSLTGGRHEQFF. The DNA for the CDR3 is TGCGCCAGCAGCTTGACAGGGGGCCGACATGAGCAGTTCTTC. The variable domain in full, completed from reference TRBV5-1 and TRBJ2-1, reads KAGVTQTPRYLIKTRGQQVTLSCSPISGHRSVSWYQQTPGQGLQFLFEYFSETQRNKGNFPGRFSGRQFSNSRSEMNVSTLELGDSALYLCASSLTGGRHEQFFGPGTRLTVL.

This clone has a handful of counts. The CDR3 coding sequence is TGTGCCAGCAGTGAGAGCCAGAACACCGGGGAGCTGTTTTTT. Translating it yields CASSESQNTGELFF. This rearrangement joins TRBV2 to TRBJ2-2; D remains unclear. V was pared by 3 bases and J by 1 base, with 6 bases between. CDR1 SNHLY and CDR2 FYNNEI come from the germline V gene. The CDR3 totals 14 residues.

This sequence joins TRBV4-2 and TRBJ1-2, with 9 bases fitting TRBD1. Looked up from germline, CDR1 is LGHNA and CDR2 is YNFKEQ. Trimming cost V 4 bases and J 2 bases; bases outside gene matches: 8. This CDR3 is built from 16 residues. The CDR3 reads CASSPNPGTGNYGYTF. The CDR3 DNA sequence: TGTGCCAGCAGCCCCAATCCCGGGACAGGGAACTATGGCTACACCTTC.

The chain links TRBV15 to TRBJ2-1, with 9 positions matching TRBD1. The germline V gene has CDR1 LNHNV and CDR2 YYDKDF (reference sequence). V lost 0 bases and J lost 5; bases outside the gene matches: 11. The CDR3 covers 18 residues. The CDR3 here is CATSRDHRGLGFDNEQFF. CDR3 coding DNA: TGTGCCACCAGCAGAGACCACAGGGGGCTGGGTTTTGACAATGAGCAGTTCTTC.

This clone occurred a few times. This chain joins TRBV19 and TRBJ1-1; TRBD1 matches 8 bases. With V trimmed by 6 bases and J by 7 bases, 7 bases remained unmatched. The germline V gene encodes CDR1 LNHDA and CDR2 SQIVND (reference sequence). The CDR3 extends over 13 amino acids. CDR3 in amino acids: CASSLGQGVEAFF. The DNA for the CDR3 is TGTGCCAGTAGCCTTGGACAGGGAGTTGAAGCTTTCTTT.

The chain combines TRBV18 with TRBJ2-1, with 9 nucleotides matching TRBD1. V was pared by 3 bases and J by 3 bases, with 3 bases of the junction left unmatched. CDR3 length: 15 amino acids. Germline V lookup: CDR1 KGHSH, CDR2 LQKENI. CDR3 nucleotide sequence: TGTGCCAGCTCACCGGGACAGGGAAACTACAATGAGCAGTTCTTC. Its protein is CASSPGQGNYNEQFF.

The CDR3 coding sequence is TGTGCCAGTACGTTTGGGGGGGAGGTAGATACGCAGTATTTT. Translation gives CASTFGGEVDTQYF. The chain recombines TRBV7-8 with TRBJ2-3; 7 bases fit TRBD2. Germline lookup yields CDR1 SGHVS and CDR2 FQNEAQ. J lost 5 bases, V lost 9 bases, and 11 bases had no gene match. The CDR3 sequence is 14 residues long.

The rearrangement links TRBV7-6 to TRBJ2-1; 10 bases fit TRBD1. The CDR3 covers 15 residues. The V gene's germline CDR1 is SGHVS and CDR2 FNYEAQ. J lost 7 bases, V lost 5 bases, and 8 bases had no gene match. The DNA of the CDR3 is TGTGCCAGCAGCCCTAGACAGGGGGCTGGGAATGAGCAGTTCTTC. Translating gives CASSPRQGAGNEQFF.

This chain links TRBV6-5 with TRBJ1-2, with TRBD1 matching over 10 bases. Germline V CDR1 and CDR2: MNHEY, SVGAGI. V shed 1 base and J 4 bases; nucleotides not matched to a gene: 3. The CDR3 runs to 15 residues. The CDR3 reads CASSYFDRGLYGYTF. The CDR3 DNA reads TGTGCCAGCAGTTACTTTGACAGGGGGCTCTATGGCTACACCTTC.

The CDR3 DNA sequence: TGCGCCAGCAGCGCCGGGACTAGCGGGCGGGCCCTGGACAATGAGCAGTTCTTC. Its translation is CASSAGTSGRALDNEQFF. The V gene is TRBV5-1, the J gene TRBJ2-1; 12 bases align to TRBD2. This CDR3 has 18 residues. Germline CDR1 reads SGHRS; CDR2 reads YFSETQ. V gave up 4 bases and J gave up 5 bases; unmatched junction bases: 13.

J is TRBJ2-1 and V is TRBV11-2; a weak D match, TRBD1 (6 bases). The germline V and J ends were trimmed by 4 bases and 5 bases, with 12 bases remaining between them. Per germline, CDR1 SGHAT and CDR2 FQNNGV. The CDR3 extends over 14 amino acids. The CDR3 sequence: CASSSWGRNNEQFF. CDR3 coding DNA: TGTGCCAGCAGCTCTTGGGGGCGCAACAATGAGCAGTTCTTC. The variable domain in full, completed from reference TRBV11-2 and TRBJ2-1, reads EAGVAQSPRYKIIEKRQSVAFWCNPISGHATLYWYQQILGQGPKLLIQFQNNGVVDDSQLPKDRFSAERLKGVDSTLKIQPAKLEDSAVYLCASSSWGRNNEQFFGPGTRLTVL.

J is TRBJ1-3 and V is TRBV6-1; D not certain. V shed 3 bases and J shed 1 base, with 13 bases lying between them. The CDR3 is 16 residues long. Looked up from germline, CDR1 is MNHNS and CDR2 is SASEGT. This chain's CDR3 is CASSEYSLRSGNTIYF. The CDR3 bases are TGTGCCAGCAGTGAGTACAGTTTGAGATCTGGAAACACCATATATTTT.

The chain has TRBV9 and TRBJ1-2; D is undetermined. The CDR3 covers 12 residues. Trimming removed 0 bases from V and 7 bases from J, with 7 bases in between. The germline V gene has CDR1 SGDLS and CDR2 YYNGEE. In nucleotides, the CDR3 is TGTGCCAGCAGCGTAGGCGCGGGTGGCTACACCTTC. This sequence encodes CASSVGAGGYTF.

This clone has more than one count but fewer than ten. The V and J genes are TRBV18 and TRBJ2-5; 9 nucleotides line up with TRBD1. Gene TRBJ2-7 matches the end of the DNA better, so the J call may be wrong. This CDR3 is built from 15 residues. Germline V gene sequence: CDR1 KGHSH, CDR2 LQKENI. The CDR3 DNA sequence: TGTGCCAGCTCACCATCCGGGACAGGGTTTTCCGAGCAGTACTTC. Its protein product is CASSPSGTGFSEQYF.

The chain employs TRBV5-6 and TRBJ1-1; perhaps TRBD1 as D (5 bases). Germline CDR1 reads SGHDT; CDR2 reads YYEEEE. Trimming removed 6 bases at V and 0 bases at J, with 9 bases between. CDR3 length: 13 amino acids. The CDR3 sequence is CASTRTLNTEAFF. Here the CDR3 DNA reads TGTGCCAGCACCAGGACACTGAACACTGAAGCTTTCTTT.

CDR3 nucleotide sequence: TGTGCCTGGAGTGCTTGGGGGACAGGGTCGGACGAGCAGTACTTC. It codes for CAWSAWGTGSDEQYF. This sequence joins TRBV30 and TRBJ2-7; 9 nucleotides align to TRBD1. The trim removed 1 base at V and 5 bases at J, leaving 9 bases unmatched. Germline assignment: CDR1 GTSNPN and CDR2 SVGIG (reference sequence). The CDR3 loop spans 15 amino acids.

The table lists this clone with a few counts. The genes are TRBV30 and TRBJ2-7; TRBD2 might be the D (5 bases). CDR3 length: 11 amino acids. CDR1 and CDR2 (germline): GTSNPN, SVGIG (reference sequence). V was trimmed by 0 bases and J by 9 bases, leaving 9 bases between them. In DNA form, the CDR3 reads TGTGCCTGGAGTGTACTAGAAGTGCAGTACTTC. Residues: CAWSVLEVQYF.